This TCR beta chain was identified in a study of blood T cell repertoires in COVID-19. Study processing details: The assay estimated nucleated cells by amplifying reference gene primers. Clones were read by immunoSEQ multiplex PCR, and TCRdb kept only the in-frame ones, dropping some. That table supplies the V and J calls and clone size; D and trimming were determined from the DNA. The table has under 450,000 clones, more than 85% seen once. There are 12 residues in the CDR3. CDR1 is SGDLS and CDR2 is YYNGEE in the germline V gene. V lost 0 bases and J lost 14, with 9 bases in between. Exposed study participants had met a COVID-19 case within 2 weeks before entry.

This chain links TRBV9 with TRBJ1-6; no clear D gene. Source material: PBMCs or T cells enriched from blood (not recorded which). The TCR sequence derives from a woman in her thirties or forties who had been exposed to COVID-19. This chain's CDR3 is CASSVGRSSLHF. The CDR3 DNA reads TGTGCCAGCAGCGTAGGGAGGTCTTCCCTCCACTTT. The complete variable domain, with remaining parts taken from reference TRBV9 and TRBJ1-6, reads DSGVTQTPKHLITATGQRVTLRCSPRSGDLSVYWYQQSLDQGLQFLIQYYNGEERAKGNILERFSAQQFPDLHSELNLSSLELGDSALYFCASSVGRSSLHFGNGTRLTVT.